The TCR beta chain under discussion was sequenced for a study of technical replicates of blood from several donors (dated by TCRdb to 2016 to 2017). The protocol used for the library was the immunoSEQ multiplex PCR assay. The table was pulled from immuneACCESS by TCRdb, which kept in-frame rearrangements only. Such tables lose some clones; where checked, under half of the loss comes from unresolved V genes, and the rest has no known cause. The table for this sample lists tens of thousands of clones; 95% of them were counted only once. The ten largest clones capture roughly 0.28% of the sample. Comments on this clone: Its antigen target is currently unknown. Qualities for individual bases were not recorded, and no much larger clone is one base off.

The CDR3, cysteine through phenylalanine, is 14 amino acids long. CDR3 DNA only is kept here, 42 bases in frame from base 1. The CDR1 and CDR2 encoded by the germline V gene are SGHTA and FQGTGA. The V and J ends are trimmed by 2 bases and 5 bases, leaving 12 bases between them. The sequence was collected from a human donor in good health. The sample comprised T cells isolated from PBMCs. The chain uses TRBV7-3 and TRBJ1-1, with TRBD1 as a weak D call on 6 bases. At the DNA level, the sequence is TGTGCCAGCAGCTTATACAGGGACGGAACTGAAGCTTTCTTT. It codes for CASSLYRDGTEAFF. With the rest looked up from the reference TRBV7-3 and TRBJ1-1 genes rather than sequenced, the full variable domain is GAGVSQTPSNKVTEKGKYVELRCDPISGHTALYWYRQSLGQGPEFLIYFQGTGAADDSGLPNDRFFAVRPEGSVSTLKIQRTERGDSAVYLCASSLYRDGTEAFFGQGTRLTVV.